A selection of T cell receptor beta chains follows, all from one sample in a study of T cell responses to AZD1222 COVID-19 vaccine. Produced via immunoSEQ multiplex PCR; TCRdb's table is partial and in-frame only. The sample has some 110,000 clones, 92% seen once. The material was peripheral blood, obtained on day 0 of AZD1222 vaccination. These TCRs come from an adult in good health. Each CDR3 is given with its conserved first and last residue. A D gene is named only where the DNA matches it firmly. Size is stated for part of the rows, as once, few or many counts, or as a class when the clone is expanded.

>TRBV5-3|TRBJ2-1|few|TRBD2
TGTGCCAGAAGCTCCGTCCCCCTGACTAGCGGGAGTCAGGAATCCTACAATGAGCAGTTCTTC
CARSSVPLTSGSQESYNEQFF
>TRBV3-1/TRBV3-2|TRBJ1-3|.|.
TGTGCCAGCAGCCAAGTGGGGCAGACTTACTCTGGAAACACCATATATTTT
CASSQVGQTYSGNTIYF
>TRBV2|TRBJ1-1|.|.
TGTGCCAGCAGAATACAGGGTGGCACTGAAGCTTTCTTT
CASRIQGGTEAFF
>TRBV7-9|TRBJ1-6|.|TRBD1
TGTGCCAGCAGCTTCGGTGACAGGGAATTTAGGGCCTATAATTCACCCCTCCACTTT
CASSFGDREFRAYNSPLHF
>TRBV24-1|TRBJ1-2|.|.
TGTGCCACCAGTGATTTCAACGGTGGCTACACCTTC
CATSDFNGGYTF
>TRBV7-9|TRBJ2-7|.|.
TGTGCCAGCAGCGCACCCCGCGGGGTCGAGCAGTACTTC
CASSAPRGVEQYF
>TRBV11-2|TRBJ2-3|.|TRBD2
TGTGCCAGCAGCTTGGGCGGGAGGGTTAACACAGATACGCAGTATTTT
CASSLGGRVNTDTQYF
>TRBV15|TRBJ1-3|.|.
TGTGCCACCAGCGGAGCAGGGAGATTCTCTGGAAACACCATATATTTT
CATSGAGRFSGNTIYF
>TRBV3-1/TRBV3-2|TRBJ1-6|.|.
TGTGCCAGCAGCCATCAGGGAGAGTCACCCCTCCACTTT
CASSHQGESPLHF
>TRBV3-1/TRBV3-2|TRBJ2-7|.|.
TGTGCCAGCAGACAACTTCGGGGAGAGCAGTACTTC
CASRQLRGEQYF
>TRBV5-1|TRBJ1-3|once|TRBD1
TGCGCCAGCAGCCGAAATGAGGGGACAGGGGTTTCTGGAAACACCATATATTTT
CASSRNEGTGVSGNTIYF
>TRBV5-6|TRBJ1-3|.|.
TGTGCCAGCACCTTAAGGGCCTCTGGAAACACCATATATTTT
CASTLRASGNTIYF
>TRBV6-5|TRBJ1-2|once|TRBD1
TGTGCCAGCAGCAGACAGGGGAGTTTTGGCTACACCTTC
CASSRQGSFGYTF
>TRBV2|TRBJ2-1|.|TRBD2
TGTGCCAGCAGACCTACCGGGACTAGCGGGAGTTGGTTCTTC
CASRPTGTSGSWFF
>TRBV5-5|TRBJ1-2|.|.
TGTGCCAGCAGCAGCAGACCCCGGGTCGATGGCTACACCTTC
CASSSRPRVDGYTF
>TRBV12-3/TRBV12-4|TRBJ1-5|.|.
TGTGCCAGCACCCCCCTCGGCAATCAGCCCCAGCATTTT
CASTPLGNQPQHF
>TRBV2|TRBJ1-6|once|.
TGTGCCAGCAGTACAGGGAGCTCCTATAATTCACCCCTCCACTTT
CASSTGSSYNSPLHF
>TRBV19|TRBJ1-5|.|TRBD1
TGTGCCAGTAAGAGTGACAGGGATCTGAGTCAGCCCCAGCATTTT
CASKSDRDLSQPQHF
>TRBV10-3|TRBJ2-2|.|TRBD1
TGTGCCATCAGTGAGTCATGGACAGGGAACACCGGGGAGCTGTTTTTT
CAISESWTGNTGELFF
>TRBV5-1|TRBJ1-5|.|.
TGCGCCAGCAGCGTGGCCCCGGGGAGCAATCAGCCCCAGCATTTT
CASSVAPGSNQPQHF
>TRBV18|TRBJ2-2|.|TRBD1
TGTGCCAGCTCAATTACCGGGACAGAGTTTACCGGGGAGCTGTTTTTT
CASSITGTEFTGELFF
>TRBV4-2|TRBJ1-2|.|.
TGTGCCAGCAGCCAAGATTCTCTGGGGTATGGCTACACCTTC
CASSQDSLGYGYTF
>TRBV4-2|TRBJ1-3|.|.
TGTGCCAGCAGTCCCGGAAACACCATATATTTT
CASSPGNTIYF
>TRBV24-1|TRBJ2-1|.|TRBD1
TGTGCCACCAGTGATCCACGGACAGGGGTTATTAATGAGCAGTTCTTC
CATSDPRTGVINEQFF
>TRBV11-2|TRBJ1-1|.|TRBD1
TGTGCCAGCAGCTTAGGACAGGGGGCGAACACTGAAGCTTTCTTT
CASSLGQGANTEAFF
>TRBV20-1|TRBJ1-5|once|.
TGCAGTGCTAGTGGTCAGCTTTATAGCAATCAGCCCCAGCATTTT
CSASGQLYSNQPQHF
>TRBV5-6|TRBJ1-2|.|.
TGTGCCAGCAGCTTGGCCCCGGGGGCCGGTGGCTATGGCTACACCTTC
CASSLAPGAGGYGYTF
>TRBV5-6|TRBJ2-6|.|.
TGTGCCAGCAGCTGGGGGACTTCTGGGGCCAACGTCCTGACTTTC
CASSWGTSGANVLTF
>TRBV6-5|TRBJ1-1|.|.
TGTGCCAGCAGTTCGGGGGTTAGGGGCGACACTGAAGCTTTCTTT
CASSSGVRGDTEAFF
>TRBV20-1|TRBJ1-1|.|.
TGCAGTGCTAGTCCCGACAGCGGTGAAGCTTTCTTT
CSASPDSGEAFF
>TRBV18|TRBJ1-2|once|TRBD1
TGTGCCAGCTCCTCCGGGACAGGGATTGGCTACACCTTC
CASSSGTGIGYTF
>TRBV12-3/TRBV12-4|TRBJ1-1|.|.
TGTGCCAGCACTCTAGGGCATTTTGAAGCTTTCTTT
CASTLGHFEAFF
>TRBV9|TRBJ2-7|.|TRBD1
TGTGCCAGCAGCACCCGGACAGGGTCGAGCGAGCAGTACTTC
CASSTRTGSSEQYF
>TRBV5-1|TRBJ2-2|.|.
TGCGCCAGCAGCTTGGCCTGGAACACTCACACCGGGGAGCTGTTTTTT
CASSLAWNTHTGELFF
>TRBV10-3|TRBJ2-1|once|.
TGTGCCATCACCTCGGACCGTAGCTCCTACAATGAGCAGTTCTTC
CAITSDRSSYNEQFF
>TRBV19|TRBJ1-4|.|.
TGTGCCAGTAAAAGAGACTCGTCTGAAAAACTGTTTTTT
CASKRDSSEKLFF
>TRBV4-2|TRBJ1-2|.|TRBD1
TGTGCCAGCAGCCAAGATAGCGGGACAGGGAGGAGTAATGGCTACACCTTC
CASSQDSGTGRSNGYTF
>TRBV4-1|TRBJ2-2|.|TRBD1
TGCGCCAGCAGCCAAGATCCCGACAGGGTAGGGAACACCGGGGAGCTGTTTTTT
CASSQDPDRVGNTGELFF
>TRBV19|TRBJ2-1|once|.
TGTGCCAGTAGTAGGACGGGTACCCCCTACAATGAGCAGTTCTTC
CASSRTGTPYNEQFF